These 10 T cell receptor beta chains were all obtained from the same sample, sequenced in a study of blood T cell repertoires in COVID-19. The assay was immunoSEQ multiplex PCR, and TCRdb's table has in-frame clones only and misses some. The profile shows about 150,000 clones, 75% to 85% of them singletons. The sample taken for sequencing was peripheral blood. Receptors were obtained from a woman aged 45-59 years with acute or convalescent COVID-19.

The CDR3 DNA follows: TGTGCCAGCAGCGGGACAGGCCGAGGCTACACCTTC. This gives the protein CASSGTGRGYTF. The chain combines TRBV3-1 (or the pseudogene TRBV3-2) with TRBJ1-2; TRBD1 matches 8 bases. Losses at the gene ends were 5 bases for V and 8 bases for J; bases not matched to a gene: 4. In germline, CDR1 is LGHDT, CDR2 YNNKEL (reference sequence). This CDR3 region has 12 residues.

The chain has TRBV24-1 and TRBJ2-3; 9 nucleotides agree with TRBD2. The CDR3 runs to 16 residues. Germline CDR1 and CDR2: KGHDR and SFDVKD. The J segment lost 7 bases and the V segment lost 4 bases, leaving 11 bases of the junction unmatched. CDR3 protein: CATSEDLAGERHTQYF. DNA for the CDR3: TGTGCCACCAGTGAGGATTTAGCGGGAGAGCGCCATACGCAGTATTTT.

This chain links TRBV7-3 with TRBJ1-3; no firm D call. Germline V lookup: CDR1 SGHTA, CDR2 FQGTGA. Trimming took 2 bases from V and 1 from J, leaving 21 bases between them. This CDR3 is built from 19 residues. Here the CDR3 DNA reads TGTGCCAGCAGCTTATTTCAGGTCCTTACAGTCCTGTCTGGAAACACCATATATTTT. Its protein product is CASSLFQVLTVLSGNTIYF. The full variable domain, rest sourced from reference TRBV7-3 and TRBJ1-3, is GAGVSQTPSNKVTEKGKYVELRCDPISGHTALYWYRQSLGQGPEFLIYFQGTGAADDSGLPNDRFFAVRPEGSVSTLKIQRTERGDSAVYLCASSLFQVLTVLSGNTIYFGEGSWLTVV.

The table lists this clone with a count of one. The chain links TRBV18 to TRBJ2-2, with 9 bases aligning to TRBD1. The V segment lost 0 bases and the J segment 6 bases; nucleotides outside the gene matches: 5. Germline values: CDR1 KGHSH, CDR2 LQKENI. This CDR3 has 16 amino acids. In DNA, the CDR3 is TGTGCCAGCTCACCACCCGGACAGGGGTATGCCGGGGAGCTGTTTTTT. It yields the protein CASSPPGQGYAGELFF. The entire variable domain, with the rest obtained from reference TRBV18 and TRBJ2-2, is as follows: NAGVMQNPRHLVRRRGQEARLRCSPMKGHSHVYWYRQLPEEGLKFMVYLQKENIIDESGMPKERFSAEFPKEGPSILRIQQVVRGDSAAYFCASSPPGQGYAGELFFGEGSRLTVL.

This clone has a handful of counts. The chain links TRBV21-1 to TRBJ1-3; the table calls TRBD1, which could not be checked here. TRBV21-1 is assigned pseudogene status. The CDR3 runs 16 residues. For the CDR3, the DNA is TGTGCCAGCAGCAAGACAGGGACGGGGTCTGGAAACACCATATATTTT. Translating gives CASSKTGTGSGNTIYF.

The chain links TRBV15 to TRBJ1-2; a possible D gene is TRBD1 (5 bases). The CDR3 loop spans 14 amino acids. Germline-derived CDR1 and CDR2 are LNHNV and YYDKDF (reference sequence). V was pared by 5 bases and J by 3 bases, with 13 bases between. The CDR3 is CATSPPQGYYGYTF. The CDR3 DNA reads as TGTGCCACCAGCCCCCCCCAGGGATACTATGGCTACACCTTC. The full variable domain, in which reference TRBV15 and TRBJ1-2 provide the parts outside the CDR3, is DAMVIQNPRYQVTQFGKPVTLSCSQTLNHNVMYWYQQKSSQAPKLLFHYYDKDFNNEADTPDNFQSRRPNTSFCFLDIRSPGLGDTAMYLCATSPPQGYYGYTFGSGTRLTVV.

The CDR3 protein is CSAILGGYTEAFF. CDR3 bases: TGCAGCGCAATCCTTGGGGGCTACACTGAAGCTTTCTTT. The rearrangement uses TRBV29-1 and TRBJ1-1, with D possibly matching TRBD1 (6 bases). Germline values: CDR1 SQVTM, CDR2 ANQGSEA. With 7 bases removed from V and 3 bases from J, the gap between germline ends came to 15 bases. This CDR3 is built from 13 residues.

The chain is built from TRBV6-2 or TRBV6-3 and TRBJ1-3; no reliable D call. The CDR3 has 14 amino acids. Germline V gives CDR1 MNHEY, CDR2 SVGEGT. Trimming cost V 1 base and J 2 bases, with 6 bases left between them. CDR3 DNA: TGTGCCAGCAGTTACTTGGAGCCTGGAAACACCATATATTTT. Protein sequence: CASSYLEPGNTIYF.

CDR3: CASSVDLTQYF. In DNA, the CDR3 is TGTGCCAGCAGTGTTGACTTGACGCAGTATTTT. The chain joins TRBV2 to TRBJ2-3; no definite D call. The CDR3 length is 11 residues. From germline, CDR1 is SNHLY and CDR2 FYNNEI. The germline V and J ends were trimmed by 4 bases and 9 bases, with 8 bases remaining between them.

A note on this clone: This CDR3 is also generated by other DNA sequences in the sample. This sequence joins TRBV18 and TRBJ2-7, with 9 bases identical to TRBD1. This CDR3 region has 14 residues. The ends lost 6 bases at V and 3 bases at J; junction bases unmatched: 6. Germline CDR1 is KGHSH and CDR2 is LQKENI. The CDR3 region is CASSPGTGNYEQYF. The CDR3 DNA reads as TGTGCCAGCTCGCCCGGGACAGGGAACTACGAGCAGTACTTC.